Reported below is one T cell receptor beta chain. The antigen remains undetermined. The source of the sample is a study of blood T cells in healthy people across ages. General study points: Higher diversity, along with more naive CD4+ cells, distinguished long-lived donors from aged donors.

With a J-beta primer mix and a sample-barcoded 5' primer, a second PCR ran 7 to 11 cycles. MiXCR, applied by TCRdb to the 5' RACE reads, yields one record per CDR3 protein. The profile covers about 800,000 distinct CDR3 sequences, with just under 25% appearing a single time and around 3.6% taken by the ten largest. CDR3 size: 17 residues. J gave up 4 bases and V 5 bases, and 12 bases lay outside the gene matches. The germline V gene encodes CDR1 MDHEN and CDR2 SYDVKM. This sample also appeared in a second study, on T cells of mothers and their children. That report adds: About 6 children and their three healthy Caucasian mothers were the donors.

Sequences were obtained from blood. The sequence was collected from a boy younger than 18 in good health. The rearrangement uses TRBV28 and TRBJ2-5, with 11 nucleotides matching TRBD1. CDR3: CASSETGQGAGGETQYF. CDR3 nucleotide sequence: TGTGCCAGCAGTGAGACAGGACAGGGGGCTGGAGGAGAGACCCAGTACTTC.